A selection of T cell receptor beta chains follows, all from one sample in a study of cytomegalovirus exposure and HLA in healthy donors. Method: immunoSEQ multiplex PCR; TCRdb's copy keeps in-frame clones and lacks some. Among 150,000 to 200,000 clones, under 85% were seen once, and the ten largest hold about 4%. The material sequenced was PBMCs. These receptors all stem from a man aged 45-65 years in good health and CMV-seropositive. Each CDR3 is given with its conserved first and last residue. Each record gives: D gene, clone size, V gene, J gene, CDR3 DNA, CDR3 protein. The D gene is left open where the match is weak. Size is stated for part of the rows, as once, few or many counts, or as a class when the clone is expanded.

>TRBD2|.|TRBV10-3|TRBJ2-3
TGTGCCATCAGGGGGGGGGAGACGGGAATAGATACGCAGTATTTT
CAIRGGETGIDTQYF
>.|.|TRBV28|TRBJ2-5
TGTGCCAGCAGGTCGCCACGGGATCAAGAGACCCAGTACTTC
CASRSPRDQETQYF
>.|.|TRBV2|TRBJ2-1
TGTGCCAGCACCCAAAGGAGGAATGAGCAGTTCTTC
CASTQRRNEQFF
>.|.|TRBV5-6|TRBJ2-1
TGTGCCAGCAGCCCCAGTGATGAGCAGTTCTTC
CASSPSDEQFF
>TRBD2|few|TRBV6-6|TRBJ2-5
TGTGCCAGTGGACTAGCGGGGGCCCAAGAGACCCAGTACTTC
CASGLAGAQETQYF
>TRBD2|.|TRBV2|TRBJ2-1
TGTGCCAGCAGTATGGGACTAGCGGTCTACAATGAGCAGTTCTTC
CASSMGLAVYNEQFF
>TRBD1|.|TRBV27|TRBJ2-5
TGTGCCAGCAGTTTCCTAGAACCGGGACAGGGGAGTGAGCAGTACTTC
CASSFLEPGQGSEQYF
>TRBD2|.|TRBV19|TRBJ2-1
TGTGCCAGTAGTGTGTCCGGGACTAGGGATTACAATGAGCAGTTCTTC
CASSVSGTRDYNEQFF
>.|.|TRBV30|TRBJ1-1
TGTGCCTGGAGGCAGGCCCATGAAGCTTTCTTT
CAWRQAHEAFF
>TRBD1|.|TRBV27|TRBJ2-1
TGTGCCAGCAGTTCCTGGGACAGGATAATGAATGAGCAGTTCTTC
CASSSWDRIMNEQFF
>.|.|TRBV7-9|TRBJ2-1
TGTGCCAGCAGCCCCTATCTTTCGGTGTACAATGAGCAGTTCTTC
CASSPYLSVYNEQFF
>.|once|TRBV28|TRBJ1-1
TGTGCCAGCAGCCCGACAGGTGAAGCTTTCTTT
CASSPTGEAFF
>.|.|TRBV5-1|TRBJ2-1
TGCGCCAGCAGCTTGGAAGGGGTTGGTTACAATGAGCAGTTCTTC
CASSLEGVGYNEQFF
>.|.|TRBV7-9|TRBJ2-1
TGTTCCAGCAGCAACCTCGGGGAGGCTGTGGATGAGCAGTTCTTC
CSSSNLGEAVDEQFF
>.|.|TRBV30|TRBJ1-1
TGTGCCTGGAGCCTCAGGGGATCGAGGACTGAAGCTTTCTTT
CAWSLRGSRTEAFF
>.|.|TRBV13|TRBJ2-3
TGTGCCAGCAGCTTAGGCAGGCAGGGCACAGATACGCAGTATTTT
CASSLGRQGTDTQYF
>.|.|TRBV6-5|TRBJ1-3
TGTGCCAGCACCAGGGGAACTGGAAACACCATATATTTT
CASTRGTGNTIYF
>TRBD2|.|TRBV7-9|TRBJ2-1
TGTGCCAGCAGCCCTACTCGGGGGGAGGGCCTAAGCTACAATGAGCAGTTCTTC
CASSPTRGEGLSYNEQFF
>TRBD2|.|TRBV7-2|TRBJ2-1
TGTGCCAGCAGCATAGTAGGGACTAGCAATGAGCAGTTCTTC
CASSIVGTSNEQFF
>.|few|TRBV7-6|TRBJ2-3
TGTGCCAGCAGCTTAGTGGGGGGACCTCCTTTAGGCACAGATACGCAGTATTTT
CASSLVGGPPLGTDTQYF
>TRBD2|.|TRBV5-1|TRBJ2-1
TGCGCCAGCACACTAGCGGGCTACAATGAGCAGTTCTTC
CASTLAGYNEQFF
>.|.|TRBV27|TRBJ1-6
TGTGCCAGCAGTGTGGGGGCTTGGAATTCACCCCTCCACTTT
CASSVGAWNSPLHF
>TRBD2|.|TRBV6-4|TRBJ2-1
TGTGCCAGCAGTGACTCTCCCCTAGCGGGGGGGCGAGGTAATGAGCAGTTCTTC
CASSDSPLAGGRGNEQFF
>TRBD1|.|TRBV28|TRBJ1-3
TGTGCCAGCAGTTCCCCAGGGGGGAGAAACACCATATATTTT
CASSSPGGRNTIYF
>.|.|TRBV25-1|TRBJ1-6
TGTGCCAGCAGTGAGGCAGGGATAAACGATTCACCCCTCCACTTT
CASSEAGINDSPLHF
>TRBD1|.|TRBV4-1|TRBJ1-1
TGCGCCAGCAGCCAACGGACAGGCGTTTCGAGGGTTGGGGGCACTGAAGCTTTCTTT
CASSQRTGVSRVGGTEAFF
>TRBD2|once|TRBV7-9|TRBJ2-1
TGTGCCAGCAGCTCTCGGGCGGGAGGGCCGAACAATGAGCAGTTCTTC
CASSSRAGGPNNEQFF
>.|.|TRBV28|TRBJ2-1
.
CASSLERDTQTYNEQFF
>.|.|TRBV15|TRBJ1-4
TGTGCCACCAGCAAAGGGGTAGCAACTAATGAAAAACTGTTTTTT
CATSKGVATNEKLFF
>.|.|TRBV7-9|TRBJ1-5
TGTGCCAGCAACACAGGGATGGGTCAGCCCCAGCATTTT
CASNTGMGQPQHF
>TRBD1|.|TRBV9|TRBJ1-3
TGTGCCAGCAGCGCAGACAGGGGAACTGGAAACACCATATATTTT
CASSADRGTGNTIYF
>TRBD2|.|TRBV30|TRBJ2-2
TGTGCCTGGAGTAACGCGGGAGGATCGTTGGGGGAGCTGTTTTTT
CAWSNAGGSLGELFF
>.|.|TRBV28|TRBJ1-2
TGTGCCAGCAGTTTATCGCGGGGGCATTATGGCTACACCTTC
CASSLSRGHYGYTF
>.|.|TRBV19|TRBJ2-5
TGTGCCAGTAGTGCCAGTCAAGAGACCCAGTACTTC
CASSASQETQYF
>.|.|TRBV2|TRBJ1-1
TGTGCCAGCAGTGGGATTCTAGGAGGGTTGGTTACTGAAGCTTTCTTT
CASSGILGGLVTEAFF
>.|.|TRBV30|TRBJ1-3
TGTGCCTGGAGTATCAACAGGAGACCTGGAAACACCATATATTTT
CAWSINRRPGNTIYF
>.|.|TRBV5-6|TRBJ2-1
TGTGCCAGCAGCTTGGTCCGCGTCCGCCGCGCCTACAATGAGCAGTTCTTC
CASSLVRVRRAYNEQFF
>.|.|TRBV9|TRBJ1-2
TGTGCCAGCTCCGGGGGGGGTTCCCCCCTGGATGGCTACACCTTC
CASSGGGSPLDGYTF
>.|once|TRBV7-2|TRBJ2-7
TGTGCCAGCAGCTCACTACTAGCCAGCGAGCAGTACTTC
CASSSLLASEQYF
>TRBD2|.|TRBV6-1|TRBJ2-3
TGTGCCAGCAACCCGGGGGGGGTCACAGATACGCAGTATTTT
CASNPGGVTDTQYF
>TRBD2|once|TRBV5-5|TRBJ2-3
TGTGCCAGCAGATTAGCGGGGGGGCTGCCAGATACGCAGTATTTT
CASRLAGGLPDTQYF
>TRBD1|.|TRBV28|TRBJ2-7
TGTGCCAGGAGTCTAGGACAGGGCTACTACGAGCAGTACTTC
CARSLGQGYYEQYF
>TRBD1|few|TRBV10-1|TRBJ1-3
TGCGCCAGCAGTGAACAGGGGAGCGGAAACACCATATATTTT
CASSEQGSGNTIYF
>.|.|TRBV10-3|TRBJ2-7
TGTGCCATCAGTGAGACAGCCGGGGGAAGTTTGTTGGACGAGCAGTACTTC
CAISETAGGSLLDEQYF
>.|.|TRBV19|TRBJ1-5
TGTGCCAGTAGCCCCCGATCGGGGGGCGCAGGCCAGCCCCAGCATTTT
CASSPRSGGAGQPQHF
>.|.|TRBV19|TRBJ1-4
TGTGCCAGTAGTATAGGAGGCAGGGAGGAAGAAAAACTGTTTTTT
CASSIGGREEEKLFF
>.|.|TRBV7-2|TRBJ1-5
TGTGCCAGCAGCTTAGTGCCAGGGGTGATAGGGGCGCCCCAGCATTTT
CASSLVPGVIGAPQHF
>.|few|TRBV10-3|TRBJ1-3
TGTGCCATCAGTGAAGGAGCACCGAGCTCTGGAAACACCATATATTTT
CAISEGAPSSGNTIYF
>.|.|TRBV6-1|TRBJ1-6
TGTGCCAGCGGGAGGAATTCACCCCTCCACTTT
CASGRNSPLHF
>.|.|TRBV29-1|TRBJ2-3
TGCAGCGTCCGCCTCGGGGGTTCAGATACGCAGTATTTT
CSVRLGGSDTQYF